This T cell receptor (beta chain) was observed in a study of cytomegalovirus exposure and HLA in healthy donors. For this clone: What it binds is unknown.

Germline V lookup: CDR1 SGHRS, CDR2 YFSETQ. V lost 4 bases, J lost 4 bases, and 8 bases lay in between. This CDR3 contains 12 residues. General study points: In vitro, a few CMV-associated chains proved specific for CMV antigens. A list of about 160 TCR beta chains associated with cytomegalovirus was given. Most TCRs appeared rarely, but some public TCRs recurred in many donors.

The assay was immunoSEQ multiplex PCR, and TCRdb's table has in-frame clones only and misses some. The data contain about 60,000 clones, 95% of them singletons. Sequenced material: PBMCs. The chain joins TRBV5-1 to TRBJ1-1; possible D gene TRBD1, 5 bases. This receptor was identified in a woman under 30 in good health and CMV-seropositive. Written as DNA, the CDR3 is TGCGCCAGCAGCGGGGGGACCACTGAAGCTTTCTTT. Translating it yields CASSGGTTEAFF.